The following is a T cell receptor (beta chain) sequence with its context. It has no known antigen specificity. No base quality values were provided; no much bigger clone lies one nucleotide off. This specimen comes from a study of T-cell memory formation after mild COVID-19 (dated by TCRdb to the early 2020s). In terms of the full investigation: Most TCR sequence clusters were specific to one of the two donors. Longitudinal TCRalpha and TCRbeta repertoire sequencing tracked T-cell clones expanding and contracting after mild COVID-19 in two donors. The cohort comprised two young, previously healthy adult volunteers, one female and one male.

Ficoll-Paque density gradient centrifugation was the method used to isolate PBMCs. The trim is 6 bases for V and 1 base for J, with a gap of 10 bases between the germline ends. Measured from the cysteine to the phenylalanine, the CDR3 is 15 residues long. Kept here is only the CDR3 DNA, which spans 45 bases and is read in frame from base 1. The germline V gene supplies CDR1 KGHSH and CDR2 LQKENI. Reads for this sample came from an Illumina NovaSeq 6000. TCRalpha and TCRbeta cDNA libraries were constructed by 5'RACE with constant-segment primers, with sample barcodes and unique molecular identifiers being introduced. RNA was extracted from every sample with Trizol reagent. The libraries were amplified in two PCR steps, and the second step added a second sample barcode and Illumina TruSeq adapters. The libraries were sequenced on an Illumina NovaSeq using 2 x 150 bp paired-end reads. The authors' analysis ran thus. Reads were demultiplexed and collapsed into UMI-guided consensus sequences with migec v1.2.7. With mixcr v2.1.11, UMI consensuses were aligned to TRA and TRB V and J templates and assembled into clonotypes. A clonotype was counted as expanded or contracted only when both edgeR and NoisET called the clonotype significant, with the noise models trained on biological replicates. For edgeR calls, the thresholds were a false discovery rate-adjusted p below 0.01 and a log2 fold-change of 1. As an exploratory analysis of dynamics, max-normalized trajectories of the 1000 most abundant clonotypes were examined by PCA with hierarchical clustering. Separately sequenced CD4+ and CD8+ repertoires were used to assign the CD4 or CD8 phenotype of responding clones. TCRdb ran its own pipeline on the public reads, namely fastp trimming at Q25 and MiXCR clone calling, and kept in-frame beta chains. Each CDR3 protein appears once, grouped with its most common genes and DNA. TCRdb, not the authors, supplied the V and J calls. Present in this sample are 380,000 or so distinct CDR3 sequences, approximately 15% of which were seen just once. Around a fifth of the sample rests with the top ten.

General study outcomes and caveats: Only a couple of mild cases were covered in the study, and larger cohorts including severe cases with pre-infection samples were considered necessary. Contracting CD4+ clones were located mainly in the CM and EM memory subsets, whereas CD8+ clones were found to be enriched in EMRA. SARS-CoV-2 specificity was not confirmed for the second-wave clones peaking on day 37. The detection of some responding clones in pre-infection memory suggests that pre-existing cross-reactive memory T cells joined the SARS-CoV-2 response. Clones that contracted from day 15 to 85 showed balanced CD4/CD8 phenotypes, whereas a second wave of clones that expanded from day 15 to 37 leaned towards CD4+.

The V gene is TRBV18 and the J gene is TRBJ2-6, with the D gene call left open. This TCR came from a man aged 18 to 29 who had mild COVID-19 (a few samples of this study predate the infection). The sample titles of this study are shuffled in the database, so cell type and time point are left out; the donor was told from shared clones. Sequencing input: PBMCs or a T cell subset sorted from them (not recorded which). The DNA sequence reads TGTGCCAGCTCGCGTGCCTTATCTGGGGCCAACGTCCTGACTTTC. Its coded protein is CASSRALSGANVLTF.